Listed below are T cell receptor beta chains from one sample, sequenced in a study of Graves' ophthalmopathy and Graves' hyperthyroidism. TCRdb recomputed calls from the multiplex PCR reads with MiXCR, one row per CDR3 protein. The sample lists hundreds of thousands of distinct CDR3 sequences, under 50% occurring once. The sample comprised peripheral blood. Receptor source: an adult man with Graves' ophthalmopathy. The CDR3 runs from the conserved cysteine through the conserved F or W. The D gene is left open where the match is weak. Not every row has a clone size; where given, it reads once, few, many or a size class.

J gene: TRBJ1-2; clone size: few; D gene: .; V gene: TRBV4-1; CDR3 protein: CASSPYIRQDYGYTF
J gene: TRBJ2-7; clone size: many; D gene: .; V gene: TRBV7-9; CDR3 protein: CAIDSDRGGEQYF
J gene: TRBJ1-1; clone size: many; D gene: .; V gene: TRBV2; CDR3 protein: CASSAGGLEAFF
J gene: TRBJ1-5; clone size: .; D gene: TRBD1; V gene: TRBV2; CDR3 protein: CARGQADNQPQHF
J gene: TRBJ2-5; clone size: .; D gene: .; V gene: TRBV5-1; CDR3 protein: CASSVVWGSDTQYF
J gene: TRBJ1-1; clone size: many; D gene: .; V gene: TRBV29-1; CDR3 protein: CSGEDNKNTEAFF
J gene: TRBJ1-2; clone size: .; D gene: TRBD1; V gene: TRBV10-3; CDR3 protein: CAITADRGLYGYTF
J gene: TRBJ2-7; clone size: .; D gene: TRBD2; V gene: TRBV10-3; CDR3 protein: CAITEGGGSYEQYF
J gene: TRBJ1-2; clone size: many; D gene: .; V gene: TRBV5-6; CDR3 protein: CASRRGYLGYTF
J gene: TRBJ2-7; clone size: .; D gene: TRBD2; V gene: TRBV10-3; CDR3 protein: CAIRVRGGSYEQYF
J gene: TRBJ2-7; clone size: many; D gene: TRBD2; V gene: TRBV29-1; CDR3 protein: CSVGAGWGSAEQYF
J gene: TRBJ2-7; clone size: many; D gene: .; V gene: TRBV19; CDR3 protein: CASSMLQGGYEQYF
J gene: TRBJ1-3; clone size: .; D gene: TRBD1; V gene: TRBV4-2; CDR3 protein: CASSQGDRSGNTIYF
J gene: TRBJ1-5; clone size: .; D gene: .; V gene: TRBV7-9; CDR3 protein: CASSWGDANQPQHF
J gene: TRBJ2-7; clone size: .; D gene: TRBD1; V gene: TRBV7-6; CDR3 protein: CASSMRTGGEQYF
J gene: TRBJ1-3; clone size: .; D gene: TRBD1; V gene: TRBV29-1; CDR3 protein: CSVATGAGNTIYF
J gene: TRBJ2-7; clone size: many; D gene: .; V gene: TRBV9; CDR3 protein: CASSVGGPTYEQYF
J gene: TRBJ2-6; clone size: .; D gene: .; V gene: TRBV20-1; CDR3 protein: CSARDISGANVLTF
J gene: TRBJ1-6; clone size: many; D gene: .; V gene: TRBV9; CDR3 protein: CASTIGPGDSPLHF
J gene: TRBJ1-1; clone size: .; D gene: .; V gene: TRBV2; CDR3 protein: CATHKGLNTEAFF
J gene: TRBJ2-7; clone size: .; D gene: .; V gene: TRBV25-1; CDR3 protein: CARDNPLSYEQYF
J gene: TRBJ2-1; clone size: few; D gene: .; V gene: TRBV6-5; CDR3 protein: CASRRSQGMSYNEQFF
J gene: TRBJ1-2; clone size: many; D gene: TRBD1; V gene: TRBV19; CDR3 protein: CASGYRDRASGYTF
J gene: TRBJ2-2; clone size: many; D gene: .; V gene: TRBV2; CDR3 protein: CASSPGITGELFF
J gene: TRBJ2-1; clone size: .; D gene: TRBD1; V gene: TRBV20-1; CDR3 protein: CSAIGTAYNEQFF
J gene: TRBJ2-5; clone size: .; D gene: TRBD2; V gene: TRBV4-1; CDR3 protein: CASSQLPGLAGQETQYF
J gene: TRBJ2-7; clone size: few; D gene: TRBD1; V gene: TRBV25-1; CDR3 protein: CASSGTGGGNEQYF
J gene: TRBJ1-2; clone size: .; D gene: TRBD1; V gene: TRBV24-1; CDR3 protein: CATSPPPPRQGGWYGYTF
J gene: TRBJ2-2; clone size: many; D gene: .; V gene: TRBV10-3; CDR3 protein: CAISEREYTGELFF
J gene: TRBJ2-7; clone size: few; D gene: TRBD1; V gene: TRBV10-3; CDR3 protein: CATQSHQGGQYF
J gene: TRBJ1-1; clone size: few; D gene: TRBD1; V gene: TRBV12-3/TRBV12-4; CDR3 protein: CASSYPLTGEGTEAFF
J gene: TRBJ2-5; clone size: .; D gene: TRBD2; V gene: TRBV5-1; CDR3 protein: CASSLSAGGIQETQYF
J gene: TRBJ1-1; clone size: .; D gene: TRBD1; V gene: TRBV29-1; CDR3 protein: CSVWTGGTEAFF
J gene: TRBJ2-5; clone size: .; D gene: .; V gene: TRBV29-1; CDR3 protein: CSVELTGRETQYF
J gene: TRBJ2-7; clone size: many; D gene: TRBD2; V gene: TRBV20-1; CDR3 protein: CSARHSGRSPYEQYF
J gene: TRBJ1-1; clone size: .; D gene: .; V gene: TRBV12-5; CDR3 protein: CASGLGLGNTEAFF
J gene: TRBJ1-2; clone size: .; D gene: TRBD1; V gene: TRBV10-3; CDR3 protein: CAGSPWTGAGYTF
J gene: TRBJ1-1; clone size: .; D gene: .; V gene: TRBV25-1; CDR3 protein: CAWRLGTLNTEAFF
J gene: TRBJ1-2; clone size: .; D gene: .; V gene: TRBV29-1; CDR3 protein: CSQERDGYTF
J gene: TRBJ1-5; clone size: many; D gene: .; V gene: TRBV10-3; CDR3 protein: CAISESGGAGNQPQHF
J gene: TRBJ2-7; clone size: .; D gene: TRBD1; V gene: TRBV20-1; CDR3 protein: CSASEQGTEQYF
J gene: TRBJ2-5; clone size: many; D gene: .; V gene: TRBV7-2; CDR3 protein: CASSSLARGRETQYF
J gene: TRBJ1-5; clone size: few; D gene: TRBD1; V gene: TRBV10-3; CDR3 protein: CASSEIGGAVQPQHF